The 2 T cell receptor beta chains below come from one sample, sequenced in a study of OX40 agonist ivuxolimab in advanced cancers. The table came from immunoSEQ multiplex PCR; TCRdb's copy has only in-frame clones and leaves some out. The listing contains roughly 45 clones. Sample collection was performed in a trial of the OX40 agonist ivuxolimab. These receptors came from an adult with an advanced solid tumor such as melanoma, head and neck, liver or kidney cancer.

The CDR3 DNA reads TGCGCCAGCAGCCCGGGACTAGCGGGGGTTATCACTAGCACAGATACGCAGTATTTT. It specifies CASSPGLAGVITSTDTQYF. The V and J genes are TRBV5-1 and TRBJ2-3, with 14 nucleotides matching TRBD2. The CDR3 is made up of 19 amino acids. Germline CDR1 and CDR2: SGHRS and YFSETQ. Losses at the gene ends were 4 bases for V and 0 bases for J; bases not matched to a gene: 10.

The V call is TRBV19, the J call TRBJ2-1; D is tentatively TRBD1 or TRBD2 (5 bases each). V lost 3 bases to trimming and J lost 5 bases, with 8 bases between them. CDR1 and CDR2 (germline): LNHDA, SQIVND (reference sequence). The length of the CDR3 is 13 residues. CDR3 nucleotides: TGTGCCAGTAGTATTGGGGGAAACAATGAGCAGTTCTTC. It encodes CASSIGGNNEQFF.